One T cell receptor (beta chain) is described in this entry. What was amplified from RNA transcripts were TCR beta CDR3 regions. In the first-round RT-PCR of the TCR CDR3, the HTBI primer set was used. TCRdb called the multiplex PCR reads again in MiXCR, with one record for every CDR3 protein. Found here are some 800,000 distinct CDR3 sequences, about two fifths of them singletons; the top ten hold approximately 10%. This CDR3 region has 13 residues. Germline V gene sequence: CDR1 LNHDA, CDR2 SQIVND (reference sequence). V lost 8 bases and J 5 bases, leaving 13 bases between the germline ends. The source of the sample is a study of T cells in Graves' hyperthyroidism and ophthalmopathy. If no ophthalmopathy progression occurred within 18 months, Graves' hyperthyroidism was stable. Among the patients, aged 18 to 65, hyperthyroidism was newly diagnosed and had lasted under 2 months. Extraction of PBMCs used about 9.2 ml of fresh peripheral blood.

Sequences were obtained from blood. The chain joins TRBV19 to TRBJ1-5; TRBD1 might be the D (6 bases). This clonotype was obtained from a young man with Graves' hyperthyroidism. The CDR3, as DNA: TGTGCCAGTGCAACAGGGAGGGATCAGCCCCAGCATTTT. Translation gives CASATGRDQPQHF.